This T cell receptor (beta chain) stems from a study of CD4 T cells in relation to SARS-CoV-2 and coronaviruses. Across the study: Crossreactive spike epitopes shared across donors were mapped to their HLA restriction.

Some clones are missing from TCRdb's copy, which holds only in-frame ones; the method was immunoSEQ multiplex PCR. The data contain 60,000 to 85,000 clones, approximately 95% of them singletons. Unexposed donor CD4+ T cells date from about 2011-2018, before the COVID-19 pandemic. The receptor was derived from a human donor in good health. Material: naive CD4+ T cells from PBMCs. Sample subset: naive CD4+ T cells isolated by negative enrichment.

CDR3 residues: CASSPDRLGAFF. The CDR3, as DNA: TGTGCCAGCAGCCCGGACCGACTCGGAGCTTTCTTT. V gene TRBV12-3 or TRBV12-4 combines with J gene TRBJ1-1, with D hard to call. The CDR3 sequence is 12 residues long. Trimming removed 6 bases at V and 10 bases at J, with 15 bases between.